The rows below give T cell receptor beta chains drawn from one sample of a study of T cells in Graves' hyperthyroidism and ophthalmopathy. TCRdb used MiXCR to reprocess the multiplex PCR reads, holding one entry per CDR3 protein. The table has under 350,000 distinct CDR3 sequences, about 18% seen once. Material: blood. These receptors were obtained from a woman in her forties or fifties with Graves' hyperthyroidism. CDR3s include the opening cysteine and the closing phenylalanine or tryptophan. D genes are given only for firm matches. Clone size appears in some rows only: once, few, many, or a class for an expanded clone.

TRBV5-1	few	TRBJ1-4	TRBD1	CASSLDRAPNEKLFF	TGCGCCAGCAGCCTGGACAGGGCTCCTAATGAAAAACTGTTTTTT
TRBV10-3	many	TRBJ2-3	TRBD2	CAISESGGTDTQYF	TGTGCCATCAGTGAGTCGGGGGGGACAGATACGCAGTATTTT
TRBV10-3	many	TRBJ1-1	-	CASRDNMNTEAFF	TGTGCCAGCCGAGACAACATGAACACTGAAGCTTTCTTT
TRBV19	few	TRBJ1-6	TRBD1	CASSIDATGGYSPLHF	TGTGCCAGTAGTATAGATGCTACAGGGGGCTACTCACCCCTCCACTTT
TRBV20-1	-	TRBJ2-3	TRBD1	CSARELPGQGAGDTQYF	TGCAGTGCTAGAGAGTTACCGGGACAGGGGGCAGGAGATACGCAGTATTTT
TRBV6-1	few	TRBJ2-2	-	CASSELVKLNTGELFF	TGTGCCAGCAGTGAATTGGTCAAATTGAACACCGGGGAGCTGTTTTTT
TRBV27	many	TRBJ2-3	TRBD2	CASSPGTSGRDTQYF	TGTGCCAGCAGTCCCGGGACTAGCGGGAGAGATACGCAGTATTTT
TRBV20-1	many	TRBJ2-7	TRBD2	CSARVNPVSGRLYEQYF	TGCAGTGCTAGAGTAAATCCGGTTAGCGGGAGACTCTACGAGCAGTACTTC
TRBV6-2/TRBV6-3	-	TRBJ2-1	-	CASSQLPRDEQFF	TGTGCCAGCAGTCAACTGCCCAGAGATGAGCAGTTCTTC
TRBV28	few	TRBJ1-2	-	CASTHSGVSGESGYTF	TGTGCCAGCACTCACTCAGGGGTCTCGGGAGAGAGTGGCTACACCTTC
TRBV27	many	TRBJ1-6	-	CASSLLGSPLHF	TGTGCCAGCAGTTTATTGGGCTCACCCCTCCACTTT
TRBV12-3/TRBV12-4	few	TRBJ1-4	-	CASSLGSANEKLFF	TGTGCCAGCAGTTTGGGGTCGGCTAATGAAAAACTGTTTTTT
TRBV27	-	TRBJ2-7	-	CASRWGGALTYEQYF	TGTGCCAGCAGGTGGGGAGGAGCTCTTACCTACGAGCAGTACTTC
TRBV12-3/TRBV12-4	many	TRBJ1-1	-	CASFDGAVNTEAFF	TGTGCCAGCTTTGATGGGGCCGTGAACACTGAAGCTTTCTTT
TRBV14	few	TRBJ2-4	TRBD2	CASSHPTSPGNIQYF	TGTGCCAGCAGCCACCCGACTAGCCCTGGAAACATTCAGTACTTC
TRBV29-1	many	TRBJ2-7	-	CSVEGEDASEQYF	TGCAGCGTTGAGGGAGAGGATGCGTCCGAGCAGTACTTC
TRBV6-1	many	TRBJ1-2	-	CASSEVLNNYGYTF	TGTGCCAGCAGTGAAGTACTGAACAACTATGGCTACACCTTC
TRBV2	few	TRBJ1-5	-	CASSESLPYSNQPQHF	TGTGCCAGCAGTGAAAGTTTACCCTATAGCAATCAGCCCCAGCATTTT
TRBV3-1	many	TRBJ2-5	TRBD1	CASSDGQGQETQYF	TGTGCCAGCAGCGACGGACAGGGACAAGAGACCCAGTACTTC
TRBV9	-	TRBJ1-5	-	CASSVAAVGQPQHF	TGTGCCAGCAGCGTAGCGGCAGTGGGTCAGCCCCAGCATTTT
TRBV7-9	few	TRBJ2-7	-	CASTANGGEGHEQYF	TGTGCCAGCACCGCGAACGGGGGAGAGGGCCACGAGCAGTACTTC
TRBV6-2/TRBV6-3	many	TRBJ2-5	-	CASSYEETQYF	TGTGCCAGCAGTTATGAGGAGACCCAGTACTTC
TRBV9	-	TRBJ1-6	-	CASSAINSPLHF	TGTGCCAGCAGCGCTATAAATTCACCCCTCCACTTT
TRBV10-3	-	TRBJ2-2	TRBD1	CAIRGQGVTGELFF	TGTGCCATCAGGGGACAGGGTGTAACCGGGGAGCTGTTTTTT